This T cell receptor (beta chain) stems from a study of T-cell memory formation after mild COVID-19. Findings and caveats of the study: Clones that contracted from day 15 to 85 were balanced CD4/CD8, while later expanders leaned CD4+.

CDR3 length: 15 amino acids. Germline lookup yields CDR1 SGDLS and CDR2 YYNGEE. Trimming stripped 0 bases from V and 0 bases from J, with 9 bases between. In regard to this clonotype: Its antigen is not known.

TCRdb fed the 5' RACE reads into MiXCR, producing one record per CDR3 protein. The data contain roughly 450,000 distinct CDR3 sequences, roughly 18% of them singletons. Sequencing input: PBMCs or a T cell subset sorted from them (not recorded which). V and J are TRBV9 and TRBJ1-1; unclear D gene. This receptor was obtained from an adult woman who had mild COVID-19 (a few samples of this study predate the infection). Cell type and time point are not known. CDR3 nucleotides: TGTGCCAGCAGCGTAGGCAGCAAGCTGAACACTGAAGCTTTCTTT. Translation gives CASSVGSKLNTEAFF.